The rows below give T cell receptor beta chains drawn from one sample of a study of T cells after yellow fever vaccination. TCRdb itself ran the 5' RACE reads through MiXCR, one entry per CDR3 protein. Found here are some 670,000 distinct CDR3 sequences, roughly 12% of them singletons; the top ten hold 14% to 15%. This specimen consisted of PBMCs, obtained on the day of the yellow fever booster vaccination. Receptor source: a young man who received the YFV17D yellow fever vaccine. Each CDR3 is given with its conserved first and last residue. The D gene is left open where the match is weak. Only some rows state a clone size, as once, few, many or a class for expanded clones.

TRBJ2-7	TRBV27	TRBD2	few	CASSLSLVTSGKYEQYF	TGTGCCAGCAGTTTATCTTTGGTGACTAGCGGAAAATACGAGCAGTACTTC
TRBJ1-5	TRBV29-1	NA	NA	CSVGGPGGNQPQHF	TGCAGCGTTGGGGGCCCCGGCGGCAATCAGCCCCAGCATTTT
TRBJ2-6	TRBV7-9	NA	few	CASSLTDGRTGANVLTF	TGTGCCAGCAGCTTGACAGACGGCCGAACTGGGGCCAACGTCCTGACTTTC
TRBJ2-7	TRBV7-8	NA	few	CASSFSPTPYEQYF	TGTGCCAGCAGCTTTAGTCCAACACCCTACGAGCAGTACTTC
TRBJ1-1	TRBV29-1	NA	NA	CSAPLKGTEAFF	TGCAGCGCCCCGTTGAAAGGTACTGAAGCTTTCTTT
TRBJ1-5	TRBV6-2/TRBV6-3	NA	many	CASSTTGNQPQHF	TGTGCCAGCAGTACAACAGGGAACCAGCCCCAGCATTTT
TRBJ2-1	TRBV20-1	NA	few	CSAPLSAGQFPYNEQFF	TGCAGTGCCCCCCTTTCAGCGGGCCAATTTCCCTACAATGAGCAGTTCTTC
TRBJ2-2	TRBV2	TRBD2	few	CASFEREMIAGELFF	TGTGCCAGCTTTGAGCGGGAGATGATCGCCGGGGAGCTGTTTTTT
TRBJ2-7	TRBV4-3	TRBD2	few	CASSPDSGRTPYEQYF	TGCGCCAGCAGCCCCGATAGCGGGAGGACACCCTACGAGCAGTACTTC
TRBJ2-3	TRBV3-1	NA	few	CASSQDDRLEGDTQYF	TGTGCCAGCAGCCAAGATGACCGTCTTGAGGGAGATACGCAGTATTTT
TRBJ2-5	TRBV29-1	TRBD1	few	CSVVGQGLETQYF	TGCAGCGTGGTAGGACAGGGCCTAGAGACCCAGTACTTC
TRBJ2-1	TRBV29-1	NA	few	CSVSHRVIFEQFF	TGCAGCGTTTCGCACAGGGTGATTTTTGAGCAGTTCTTC
TRBJ2-3	TRBV20-1	NA	NA	CSARDRGRVKQYF	TGCAGTGCTAGAGATCGGGGCAGGGTAAAGCAGTATTTT
TRBJ2-2	TRBV10-2	NA	NA	CASSNRSVTGELFF	TGCGCCAGCAGCAACCGGAGCGTCACCGGGGAGCTGTTTTTT
TRBJ2-1	TRBV20-1	TRBD1	NA	CSVFLLGTDSYNEQFF	TGCAGTGTCTTCCTATTGGGGACAGACTCCTACAATGAGCAGTTCTTC
TRBJ2-4	TRBV28	NA	few	CASSLLSHIQYF	TGTGCCAGCAGTTTACTATCGCACATTCAGTACTTC
TRBJ1-1	TRBV6-5	NA	few	CASRKPGEAFF	TGTGCCAGCAGAAAACCGGGGGAAGCTTTCTTT
TRBJ2-7	TRBV28	NA	NA	CASGRGYGYEQYF	TGTGCCAGCGGTAGAGGGTATGGCTACGAGCAGTACTTC
TRBJ2-3	TRBV4-3	TRBD2	NA	CASSPRGLAASTDTQYF	TGCGCCAGCAGCCCTCGAGGACTAGCGGCTAGCACAGATACGCAGTATTTT
TRBJ1-1	TRBV7-2	TRBD1	few	CASSDRRAGGTTEAFF	TGTGCCAGCAGCGATCGGAGGGCAGGGGGGACCACTGAAGCTTTCTTT
TRBJ2-1	TRBV28	NA	few	CASSLTTGADIGQFF	TGTGCCAGCAGCCTTACTACCGGGGCCGACATCGGTCAGTTCTTC
TRBJ2-5	TRBV28	TRBD2	NA	CASSIRSGTLGAETQYF	TGTGCCAGCAGCATCCGAAGCGGGACTCTCGGCGCGGAGACCCAGTACTTC
TRBJ2-4	TRBV14	NA	few	CASSARFPKNIQYF	TGTGCCAGCAGCGCCCGTTTTCCCAAAAACATTCAGTACTTC
TRBJ1-5	TRBV7-2	NA	few	CASSPRDRNQPQHF	TGTGCCAGCAGCCCCAGGGACCGGAATCAGCCCCAGCATTTT
TRBJ2-7	TRBV12-3/TRBV12-4	NA	few	CASGYHVTYEQYF	TGTGCCAGCGGCTACCACGTAACCTACGAGCAGTACTTC
TRBJ2-2	TRBV12-3/TRBV12-4	NA	few	CASSFSFGDTGELFF	TGTGCCAGCAGTTTCAGCTTCGGTGACACCGGGGAGCTGTTTTTT
TRBJ2-3	TRBV14	NA	few	CASSQGRTSTDTQYF	TGTGCCAGCAGCCAAGGACGAACTAGCACAGATACGCAGTATTTT
TRBJ2-5	TRBV7-2	TRBD2	many	CASSRLGTSSRPETQYF	TGTGCCAGCAGCCGGTTGGGGACTAGCTCTAGGCCGGAGACCCAGTACTTC
TRBJ2-7	TRBV11-2	TRBD2	NA	CASSSTATSGSYEQYF	TGTGCCAGCAGCTCAACAGCGACTAGCGGCTCCTACGAGCAGTACTTC
TRBJ2-5	TRBV30	TRBD1	NA	CAWGRQGETQYF	TGTGCCTGGGGTCGACAGGGAGAGACCCAGTACTTC
TRBJ1-3	TRBV7-2	TRBD1	few	CASSSQGGSGNTIYF	TGTGCCAGCAGCTCACAGGGGGGATCTGGAAACACCATATATTTT
TRBJ1-3	TRBV7-9	NA	NA	CASIPPGTGNTIYF	TGTGCCAGCATCCCTCCAGGGACTGGAAACACCATATATTTT
TRBJ2-1	TRBV29-1	TRBD2	few	CSVGGLAGHSYNEQFF	TGCAGCGTCGGAGGACTAGCGGGCCACTCCTACAATGAGCAGTTCTTC
TRBJ2-1	TRBV15	NA	many	CATSRLVNDNEQFF	TGTGCCACCAGCAGACTAGTGAATGACAATGAGCAGTTCTTC
TRBJ2-7	TRBV29-1	NA	few	CSVEEGSGTYEQYF	TGCAGCGTTGAAGAAGGAAGCGGAACCTACGAGCAGTACTTC
TRBJ2-2	TRBV11-2	NA	NA	CASFTGLFTGELFF	TGTGCCAGCTTTACCGGACTGTTTACCGGGGAGCTGTTTTTT